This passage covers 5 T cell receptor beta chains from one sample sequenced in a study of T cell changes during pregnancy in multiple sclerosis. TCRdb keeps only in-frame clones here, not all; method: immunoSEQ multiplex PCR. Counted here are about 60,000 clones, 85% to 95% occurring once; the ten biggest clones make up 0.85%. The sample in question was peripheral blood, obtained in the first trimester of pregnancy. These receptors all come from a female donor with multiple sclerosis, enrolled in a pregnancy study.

The CDR3 sequence is CASSQIRDYSNQPQHF. DNA of the CDR3: TGCGCCAGCAGCCAAATCCGGGACTATAGCAATCAGCCCCAGCATTTT. This chain links TRBV4-3 with TRBJ1-5; the D gene is possibly TRBD1 (5 bases). The germline V gene encodes CDR1 LGHNA and CDR2 YSLEER. This CDR3 spans 16 amino acids. The V end lost 2 bases, the J end lost 0 bases, and 11 bases lay between the germline ends.

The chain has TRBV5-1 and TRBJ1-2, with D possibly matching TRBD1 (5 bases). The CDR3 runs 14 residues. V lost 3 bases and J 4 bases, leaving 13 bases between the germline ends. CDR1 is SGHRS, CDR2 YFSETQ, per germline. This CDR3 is CASSSTGGSYGYTF. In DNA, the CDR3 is TGCGCCAGCAGCTCGACGGGGGGGAGCTATGGCTACACCTTC.

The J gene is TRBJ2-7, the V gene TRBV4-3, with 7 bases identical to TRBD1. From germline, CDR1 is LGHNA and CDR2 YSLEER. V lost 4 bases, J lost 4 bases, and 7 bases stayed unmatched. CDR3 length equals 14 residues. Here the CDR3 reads CASSPDRVGYEQYF. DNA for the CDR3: TGCGCCAGCAGCCCAGACAGGGTTGGGTACGAGCAGTACTTC.

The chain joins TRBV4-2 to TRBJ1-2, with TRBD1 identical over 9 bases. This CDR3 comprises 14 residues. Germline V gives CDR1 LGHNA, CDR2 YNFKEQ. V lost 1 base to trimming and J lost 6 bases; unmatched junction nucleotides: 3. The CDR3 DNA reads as TGTGCCAGCAGCCAAGCTACAGGGGGCAATGGCTACACCTTC. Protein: CASSQATGGNGYTF.

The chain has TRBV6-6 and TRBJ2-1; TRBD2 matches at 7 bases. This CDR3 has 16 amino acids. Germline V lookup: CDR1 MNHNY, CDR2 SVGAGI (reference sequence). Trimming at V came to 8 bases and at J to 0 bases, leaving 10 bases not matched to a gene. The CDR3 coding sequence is TGTGCCAGCCGCGGGGGAGCGGGGCACTCCTACAATGAGCAGTTCTTC. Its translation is CASRGGAGHSYNEQFF.